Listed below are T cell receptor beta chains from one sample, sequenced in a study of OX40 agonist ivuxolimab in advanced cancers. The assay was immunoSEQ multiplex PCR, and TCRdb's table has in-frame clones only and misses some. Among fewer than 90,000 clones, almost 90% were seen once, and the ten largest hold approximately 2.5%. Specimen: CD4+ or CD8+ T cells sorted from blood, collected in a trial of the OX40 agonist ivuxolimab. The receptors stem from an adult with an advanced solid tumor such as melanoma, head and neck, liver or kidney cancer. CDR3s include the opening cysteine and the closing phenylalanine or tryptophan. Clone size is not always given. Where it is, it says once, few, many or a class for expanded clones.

CDR3 protein: CASSLAPTSGRGGSEQYF
V gene: TRBV5-1
clone size: once

CDR3 protein: CASSVVGGRSFEGYTF
V gene: TRBV9
clone size: .

CDR3 protein: CASSLATGILGGEQFF
V gene: TRBV11-2
clone size: .

CDR3 protein: CASSLITGTGNTIYF
V gene: TRBV7-2
clone size: .

CDR3 protein: CASSLETQYF
V gene: TRBV7-9
clone size: few

CDR3 protein: CASISTNSYNEQFF
V gene: TRBV27
clone size: .

CDR3 protein: CASSEAQVDEAFF
V gene: TRBV6-1
clone size: .

CDR3 protein: CASSPGSGDEQFF
V gene: TRBV18
clone size: .

CDR3 protein: CASSPSSAGANVLTF
V gene: TRBV9
clone size: .

CDR3 protein: CAISDHPGQGPNTGELFF
V gene: TRBV10-3
clone size: .

CDR3 protein: CASSATGSWTGELFF
V gene: TRBV5-6
clone size: .

CDR3 protein: CASSESGSHEQHF
V gene: TRBV10-1
clone size: .

CDR3 protein: CASSGAVTEAFF
V gene: TRBV28
clone size: .

CDR3 protein: CASSLRSGASNQPQHF
V gene: TRBV28
clone size: .

CDR3 protein: CASSQPPTGVNNEKLFF
V gene: TRBV4-2
clone size: .

CDR3 protein: CASSAVGNEQFF
V gene: TRBV9
clone size: .

CDR3 protein: CASSQDQRGAYNEQFF
V gene: TRBV4-2
clone size: .

CDR3 protein: CASSLEGSGGAETQYF
V gene: TRBV5-1
clone size: .

CDR3 protein: CASSIRLLNTGELFF
V gene: TRBV19
clone size: .

CDR3 protein: CASSAWERAFF
V gene: TRBV2
clone size: medium-sized

CDR3 protein: CASSLVVGADTEAFF
V gene: TRBV5-1
clone size: once

CDR3 protein: CASSPQGSNTGELFF
V gene: TRBV5-8
clone size: once

CDR3 protein: CASRTGSVQYF
V gene: TRBV6-5
clone size: .

CDR3 protein: CASQDRSTDTQYF
V gene: TRBV18
clone size: .

CDR3 protein: CASSFGGTDSPLHF
V gene: TRBV11-2
clone size: .

CDR3 protein: CAISESRGTDPSDYGYTF
V gene: TRBV10-3
clone size: .

CDR3 protein: CASSPLGGVIQYF
V gene: TRBV5-6
clone size: .

CDR3 protein: CASSLGGTNTEAFF
V gene: TRBV7-2
clone size: .

CDR3 protein: CATSRVGQGLDTQYF
V gene: TRBV15
clone size: .